This T cell receptor beta chain was obtained from a study of T cell responses to AZD1222 COVID-19 vaccine. Generated by immunoSEQ multiplex PCR, the TCRdb table keeps only in-frame clones and is missing some. Of 40,000 to 60,000 clones in the sample, more than 65% are singletons; the top ten hold about 20%. Trimming left V 3 bases short and J 8 bases short, with 13 bases between. Germline CDR1 is LNHDA and CDR2 is SQIVND (reference sequence). The CDR3 runs 14 residues. As regards this clone: Its antigen is unidentified.

Whole-study findings and limits: Donors were mostly white British, more females; clonal diversity possibly underestimated. With two AZD1222 doses given, Spike-specific TCR breadth and depth both rose.

V gene TRBV19 combines with J gene TRBJ2-2, with D possibly being TRBD2 (5 bases). The TCR was taken from an adult in good health. This sample comprised peripheral blood, obtained on day 0 of MenACWY control vaccination. The CDR3 loop reads CASSIGGSAGELFF. In DNA form, the CDR3 reads TGTGCCAGTAGTATTGGAGGCTCCGCGGGGGAGCTGTTTTTT.